This section outlines one T cell receptor (beta chain) sequence together with its context. This clonotype was picked up many times. No antigen is known for it. Base quality data are lacking; no much larger clone is found one base away. V gives up 4 bases and J gives up 2 bases, and the segment between their germline ends measures 12 bases. CDR1 is given as SGHRS and CDR2 as YFSETQ, both from the germline V gene. The CDR3 numbers 14 residues from cysteine through phenylalanine. The kept DNA is CDR3 alone, 42 bases in frame from the first base. Preparation of the library involved multiplex PCR. The sequencing machine was an Illumina HiSeq 4000. To build TCR beta libraries, CDR3 regions were amplified by Arm-PCR using iRepertoire HTBI primers. Before sequencing, the PCR products underwent gel purification. Processing in the source paper ran as follows. Gene usage analysis of CDR3 amino acid clonotypes used the approximately 62 TRBV and about 14 TRBJ segments found across samples. COPE and FqMerger were used to merge the filtered high-quality paired reads into contigs. BLAST was used to align contigs to the IMGT TRBV, TRBD and TRBJ reference genes, and CDR3 was defined following IMGT. Any clonotype with a frequency above 0.1% was counted as a highly expanded clone. Repertoire diversity was measured by Shannon entropy, and V-J evenness by the Gini coefficient. A clonotype was considered public if more than one individual shared it. The raw public data were reprocessed by TCRdb itself: fastp quality trimming at Q25, MiXCR clonotype calling, in-frame beta chains only. Each CDR3 protein appears once, grouped with its most common genes and DNA. The authors' filters were not applied to this entry. Recorded for this sample are a few hundred thousand distinct CDR3 sequences; 20% of them occurred a single time. Of the sample, 11% to 15% is held by the ten largest clones.

The time point label on this specimen signifies: newly diagnosed GD, antithyroid drugs for less than 3 months. For both TCR sequencing and RNA sequencing, RNA was extracted from PBMCs in TRIzol. The diagnosis of Graves' disease was made according to American Thyroid Association guidelines. Patients were recruited from an endocrinology department in Xi'an, China. Each patient gave 7 to 9.5 milliliters of peripheral blood, collected in an EDTA anticoagulant tube. Ficoll Paque Plus density gradient separation was used to isolate PBMCs, and no further T cell sorting was performed. An Agilent 2100 Bioanalyzer and agarose gel were used to check RNA quality, and a NanoDrop 2000 was used to measure RNA concentration. The data belong to a study of regulatory T cells in long-lasting Graves disease (dated by TCRdb to the early 2020s). Study-level background: In the newly diagnosed Graves' disease group, patients had been taking antithyroid drugs for less than 3 months. TCR sequencing covered some 13 persistent and 20 or so newly diagnosed Graves' disease patients, some 33 samples in total. This study used TCR sequencing and RNA sequencing of peripheral blood to compare persistent Graves' disease patients against newly diagnosed Graves' disease patients. The study took place in China and was registered as a clinical trial.

Here is what the overall study found, with its caveats: Persistent disease showed preferential use of TRBV28, TRBJ1-2 and TRBJ2-5, whereas newly diagnosed disease favored TRBV20-1 and TRBJ2-1. Compared with newly diagnosed patients, patients with persistent Graves' disease had lower TCR Shannon entropy and fewer highly expanded clones, which suggests clonal expansion. Patients with persistent disease shared more public clonotypes (over 2,500) than newly diagnosed patients did (approximately 990). Sequencing and analysis were limited to the TCR beta chain. The authors acknowledged the small sample size as a limitation that may reduce accuracy. Only peripheral blood was studied, because thyroid tissue, the primary lesion, was inaccessible.

The receptor's source is a female donor with Graves disease. Recombination joined TRBV5-1 with TRBJ1-2; no D gene call is confident. Sequenced here: peripheral blood mononuclear cells (PBMCs), sampled at new diagnosis, from a patient treated with antithyroid drugs. DNA sequence: TGCGCCAGCAGCCACCGGACGGCCAACTATGGCTACACCTTC. The encoded protein is CASSHRTANYGYTF.